The 30 T cell receptor beta chains presented below share a single source sample, sequenced in a study of CD8+ T cells in alopecia areata. Extraction of RNA preceded its reverse transcription into cDNA, which served as the sequencing template. Sequenced by immunoSEQ multiplex PCR; TCRdb stores in-frame clones only, minus some. This table holds roughly 140,000 clones, about two thirds found once. Material: CD8+ T cells sorted from blood. These receptors were taken from a human donor in good health.

V and J are TRBV29-1 and TRBJ2-3, with 7 bases aligning to TRBD2. V trimming: 1 base; J trimming: 3 bases; junction bases outside the gene matches: 13. In germline, CDR1 is SQVTM, CDR2 ANQGSEA. The CDR3 is 17 amino acids. The CDR3 loop is CSVEGVERTGGTDTQYF. CDR3 DNA: TGCAGCGTTGAAGGGGTTGAGCGAACCGGGGGGACAGATACGCAGTATTTT.

This clone turned up a few times. This sample also contains other DNA sequences that code for the same CDR3. The genes are TRBV5-1 and TRBJ1-1; D is unclear. V dropped 1 base and J dropped 4 bases, with 8 bases sitting between them. Germline CDR1 SGHRS, CDR2 YFSETQ. The CDR3 totals 13 residues. CDR3 bases: TGCGCCAGCAGCTTGACGGGAAGCACTGAAGCTTTCTTT. Its protein product is CASSLTGSTEAFF.

This clone has just a few counts. This chain connects TRBV10-2 to TRBJ2-1, with D perhaps TRBD2 (5 bases). The ends were cut back, 4 bases at V and 3 bases at J, with 7 bases in the middle. The length of the CDR3 is 13 residues. CDR1 WSHSY and CDR2 SAAADI come from the germline V gene. Here the CDR3 DNA reads TGCGCCAGCAGTGCCCGGGACTACAATGAGCAGTTCTTC. Amino acids: CASSARDYNEQFF.

V usage is TRBV2 and J usage is TRBJ2-7; TRBD2 might be the D (5 bases). The V end lost 7 bases, the J end lost 3 bases, and 13 bases lay between the germline ends. CDR1 is SNHLY, CDR2 FYNNEI, per germline. The CDR3 totals 13 residues. CDR3 amino acids: CASNQRSHYEQYF. CDR3 coding DNA: TGTGCCAGCAATCAGCGGAGCCACTACGAGCAGTACTTC.

The J gene is TRBJ1-3, the V gene TRBV4-1; a weak D match, TRBD1 (5 bases). The CDR3 length is 15 residues. Per the germline V gene, CDR1 is MGHRA and CDR2 is YSYEKL. Between the trimmed V and J ends, which lost 3 bases and 2 bases, there was a span of 11 bases. CDR3 sequence (DNA): TGCGCCAGCAGCCAGGGTCGGGGGACTGGAAACACCATATATTTT. This codes for CASSQGRGTGNTIYF.

This clone was seen only a few times. Within the sample, other DNA sequences also encode this same CDR3. The V gene is TRBV7-9, the J gene TRBJ2-7; either TRBD1 or TRBD2 may supply D (5 bases each). CDR3 size: 11 residues. Germline assignment: CDR1 SEHNR and CDR2 FQNEAQ (reference sequence). V was shortened by 8 bases and J by 4 bases, with 9 bases between the two germline ends. The CDR3 sequence: CASEGPYEQYF. In DNA form, the CDR3 reads TGTGCCAGCGAGGGACCGTACGAGCAGTACTTC.

This clone has only one observation. This chain uses TRBV19 with TRBJ2-7; TRBD1 matches 9 bases. The ends lost 6 bases at V and 3 bases at J; junction bases unmatched: 6. The CDR3 contains 14 residues. Germline CDR1 reads LNHDA; CDR2 reads SQIVND (reference sequence). CDR3 sequence (DNA): TGTGCCAGTAGCGCTGGGACAGGGAGCTACGAGCAGTACTTC. Translating it yields CASSAGTGSYEQYF. The variable domain in full, completed from reference TRBV19 and TRBJ2-7, reads DGGITQSPKYLFRKEGQNVTLSCEQNLNHDAMYWYRQDPGQGLRLIYYSQIVNDFQKGDIAEGYSVSREKKESFPLTVTSAQKNPTAFYLCASSAGTGSYEQYFGPGTRLTVT.

The chain couples TRBV15 to TRBJ2-2, with a weak D call TRBD2 (5 bases). CDR1 is LNHNV and CDR2 is YYDKDF in the germline V gene (reference sequence). V was shortened by 0 bases and J by 1 base, with 6 bases between the two germline ends. This CDR3 region has 15 residues. The chain's CDR3 is CATSRERGNTGELFF. CDR3 DNA: TGTGCCACCAGCAGAGAACGGGGGAACACCGGGGAGCTGTTTTTT.

This clone was seen many times. The CDR3 protein is CASSIGLAGQETQYF. The CDR3 region has the DNA TGTGCCAGCAGTATCGGACTAGCGGGACAAGAGACCCAGTACTTC. The gene calls are TRBV28 and TRBJ2-5; 12 nucleotides align to TRBD2. Trimming took 5 bases from V and 2 from J; bases not matched to a gene: 3. The CDR3 loop spans 15 amino acids. Germline V CDR1 and CDR2: MDHEN, SYDVKM.

The V gene is TRBV6-1, the J gene TRBJ2-7; 7 nucleotides line up with TRBD2. The CDR3 contains 15 residues. Unmatched junction bases numbered 9, after V lost 5 bases and J lost 2 bases. Germline CDR1 reads MNHNS; CDR2 reads SASEGT. The CDR3 DNA reads TGTGCCAGCAGTCCTCCCACTAGCGCTCCCTACGAGCAGTACTTC. Its protein product is CASSPPTSAPYEQYF.

The V and J genes are TRBV23-1 and TRBJ2-2, with 13 positions matching TRBD2. TRBV23-1 is an ORF; its function is uncertain. V lost 11 bases and J lost 6; bases outside the gene matches: 15. The CDR3 is 17 amino acids. The CDR3 coding sequence is TGCGCCCCCTGGACTAGCGGGGGTTTCTGGTCCCCCGGGGAGCTGTTTTTT. Translated: CAPWTSGGFWSPGELFF.

The V call is TRBV2, the J call TRBJ1-1; D uncertain. CDR1 SNHLY and CDR2 FYNNEI come from the germline V gene. The length of the CDR3 is 13 residues. Trimming shortened V by 11 bases and J by 1 base, and 14 bases separated the two germline ends. Written as DNA, the CDR3 is TGTGCCCTCGGCAGGATTGCGAACACTGAAGCTTTCTTT. Translated, it gives CALGRIANTEAFF.

V usage is TRBV29-1 and J usage is TRBJ2-7, with D possibly being TRBD1 or TRBD2 (6 bases each). Between the trimmed V and J ends, which lost 0 bases and 2 bases, there was a span of 14 bases. The CDR3 runs 15 residues. Germline lookup yields CDR1 SQVTM and CDR2 ANQGSEA. CDR3 bases: TGCAGCGTTGAAGAAGGGCCAGGGGAGGCCTACGAGCAGTACTTC. It specifies CSVEEGPGEAYEQYF.

This clone was seen a handful of times. The V and J genes are TRBV7-9 and TRBJ1-1; D is perhaps TRBD1 (5 bases). This CDR3 contains 18 residues. CDR1 and CDR2 from the germline V gene are SEHNR and FQNEAQ (reference sequence). V lost 3 bases, J lost 4 bases, and 24 bases lay in between. CDR3 amino acids: CASSFARGPDPKRTEAFF. In DNA, the CDR3 is TGTGCCAGCAGCTTCGCACGGGGACCCGACCCCAAACGCACTGAAGCTTTCTTT.

This clone has only a few counts. CDR3 amino acids: CASSLRIWASNQPQHF. DNA of the CDR3: TGCGCCAGCAGCTTGCGGATTTGGGCTAGCAATCAGCCCCAGCATTTT. The chain employs TRBV5-1 and TRBJ1-5; D not certain. The CDR3 extends over 16 amino acids. In germline, CDR1 is SGHRS, CDR2 YFSETQ. V was pared by 1 base and J by 0 bases, with 11 bases between.

On this clone: Other DNA sequences in this sample translate to the same CDR3. This chain uses TRBV10-2 with TRBJ2-5; tentative D call: TRBD1 (5 bases). Trimming took off 3 bases at V and 8 bases at J, with 7 bases between the two ends. Germline V gene sequence: CDR1 WSHSY, CDR2 SAAADI. The CDR3 has 11 residues. CDR3 in amino acids: CASSDQGTQYF. CDR3 nucleotide sequence: TGCGCCAGCAGTGATCAGGGAACCCAGTACTTC.

The V call is TRBV6-4, the J call TRBJ1-1, with TRBD1 identical over 11 bases. V lost 7 bases to trimming and J lost 3 bases; unmatched junction nucleotides: 4. Germline lookup yields CDR1 MRHNA and CDR2 SNTAGT. This CDR3 region has 14 residues. CDR3: CASIKGQGDTEAFF. The CDR3 bases are TGTGCCAGCATCAAGGGACAGGGGGACACTGAAGCTTTCTTT.

The V call is TRBV20-1, the J call TRBJ1-1, with unresolved D. Germline V lookup: CDR1 DFQATT, CDR2 SNEGSKA (reference sequence). CDR3 length: 10 amino acids. The V gene lost 3 bases and the J gene lost 7 bases, with 6 bases spanning the gap. CDR3 sequence: CSASLVEAFF. DNA for the CDR3: TGCAGTGCTAGTTTGGTTGAAGCTTTCTTT.

This clone was seen only once. The V call is TRBV30, the J call TRBJ2-7; tentatively, D is TRBD1 or TRBD2 (5 bases each). CDR1 and CDR2 (germline): GTSNPN, SVGIG (reference sequence). There are 11 residues in the CDR3. The CDR3 DNA reads as TGTGCGTGGGACCGGTCCTACGAGCAGTACTTC. This encodes CAWDRSYEQYF.

This chain uses TRBV29-1 with TRBJ2-1; 10 bases match TRBD2. V dropped 6 bases and J dropped 5; count of bases not matched to a gene: 10. Germline CDR1 SQVTM, CDR2 ANQGSEA. The CDR3 runs 15 residues. Here the CDR3 DNA reads TGCAGCGTGTTCCCGGGACTAGCGAATGACAATGAGCAGTTCTTC. Protein product: CSVFPGLANDNEQFF.

V usage is TRBV9 and J usage is TRBJ2-2; D may correspond to TRBD1 or TRBD2 (5 bases each). CDR3 size: 13 residues. CDR1 SGDLS and CDR2 YYNGEE come from the germline V gene. V was trimmed by 4 bases and J by 4 bases, leaving 8 bases between them. Here the CDR3 DNA reads TGTGCCAGCAGCCCGGGGACCACCGGGGAGCTGTTTTTT. Its protein product is CASSPGTTGELFF.

The rearrangement joins TRBV4-1 to TRBJ2-3; a possible D gene is TRBD2 (6 bases). The V gene's germline CDR1 is MGHRA and CDR2 YSYEKL. CDR3 length: 16 residues. Trimming took 4 bases from V and 0 from J, leaving 14 bases between them. CDR3 protein: CASSLRGSGSTDTQYF. CDR3 DNA sequence: TGCGCCAGCAGCCTCCGCGGTAGCGGAAGCACAGATACGCAGTATTTT.

The chain joins TRBV29-1 to TRBJ2-1; the D gene is possibly TRBD1 (8 bases). V dropped 7 bases and J dropped 9 bases, with 16 bases sitting between them. The CDR3 sequence is 12 residues long. Per the germline V gene, CDR1 is SQVTM and CDR2 is ANQGSEA. CDR3 DNA sequence: TGCAGCGGAGGACAGGGAGGGAGTGAGCAGTTCTTC. Amino acid sequence: CSGGQGGSEQFF.

This clone was counted a single time. The chain couples TRBV5-8 to TRBJ2-7, with D hard to call. CDR3 length equals 17 residues. The germline CDR1 and CDR2 sequences are SGHTS and YDEGEE. The ends were cut back, 0 bases at V and 1 base at J, with 17 bases in the middle. This CDR3 reads CASSLGVLYSESYEQYF. The CDR3, as DNA: TGTGCCAGCAGCTTGGGGGTTTTGTACAGTGAATCCTACGAGCAGTACTTC. Supplemented by reference TRBV5-8 and TRBJ2-7, the full variable domain reads EAGVTQSPTHLIKTRGQQATLRCSPISGHTSVYWYQQALGLGLQFLLWYDEGEERNRGNFPPRFSGRQFPNYSSELNVNALELEDSALYLCASSLGVLYSESYEQYFGPGTRLTVT.

The rearrangement links TRBV29-1 to TRBJ2-6; 11 bases are shared with TRBD1. This CDR3 spans 16 amino acids. Germline-derived CDR1 and CDR2 are SQVTM and ANQGSEA. The trim removed 7 bases at V and 2 bases at J, leaving 7 bases unmatched. The CDR3 DNA is TGCAGCGCCTTGGACAGGGGGCAACCTGGGGCCAACGTCCTGACTTTC. It translates to CSALDRGQPGANVLTF.

This chain uses TRBV10-3 with TRBJ2-7, with D tentatively TRBD1 (6 bases). Germline CDR1 ENHRY, CDR2 SYGVKD. The CDR3 is 12 residues long. The CDR3 protein is CAVRGYSYEQYF. CDR3 nucleotides: TGTGCAGTCAGGGGATATTCCTACGAGCAGTACTTC.

This clone has just a few counts. The chain combines TRBV28 with TRBJ1-5; tentative D call: TRBD1 (6 bases). The germline V and J ends were trimmed by 0 bases and 4 bases, with 10 bases remaining between them. There are 15 residues in the CDR3. Germline V gene sequence: CDR1 MDHEN, CDR2 SYDVKM. This CDR3 is CASSLWGTTNQPQHF. The CDR3 DNA reads TGTGCCAGCAGTTTATGGGGGACAACAAATCAGCCCCAGCATTTT.

In DNA form, the CDR3 reads TGTGCCAGCAGTTTGGCAGGGAACGACAATCAGCCCCAGCATTTT. It codes for CASSLAGNDNQPQHF. This sequence joins TRBV27 and TRBJ1-5; maybe TRBD1 (5 bases). The CDR3 sequence is 15 residues long. Trimming took off 3 bases at V and 3 bases at J, with 12 bases between the two ends. CDR1 is MNHEY and CDR2 is SMNVEV in the germline V gene (reference sequence).

This clone was counted between two and nine times. V gene TRBV19 combines with J gene TRBJ2-6, with D possibly matching TRBD2 (5 bases). Germline-derived CDR1 and CDR2 are LNHDA and SQIVND (reference sequence). V lost 7 bases and J 4 bases, leaving 14 bases between the germline ends. This CDR3 is built from 15 residues. The CDR3 region has the DNA TGTGCCAGTAACCTCGTGAGGGCGGGGGCCAACGTCCTGACTTTC. It encodes CASNLVRAGANVLTF.

The genes are TRBV29-1 and TRBJ1-2; D remains ambiguous. The germline CDR1 and CDR2 sequences are SQVTM and ANQGSEA. Trimming cost V 6 bases and J 8 bases, with 16 bases left between them. The CDR3 spans 12 residues. The CDR3: CSVLGSPDGYTF. The DNA for the CDR3 is TGCAGCGTACTCGGGAGCCCCGACGGCTACACCTTC.